Listed below are T cell receptor beta chains from one sample, sequenced in a study of T cells after yellow fever vaccination. TCRdb analysed the 5' RACE reads with MiXCR anew, one entry per CDR3 protein. The sample lists 500,000 to 650,000 distinct CDR3 sequences, roughly 12% occurring once. This material consisted of PBMCs, taken on the day of the yellow fever booster vaccination. All receptors derive from a man aged 30-40 years who received the YFV17D yellow fever vaccine. Each CDR3 is given without its conserved first and last residue. Fields, in order: J gene, V gene, CDR3 protein.

j_call: TRBJ2-5
v_call: TRBV23-1
cdr3_aa: ASSQMDGSQYQETQY

j_call: TRBJ2-3
v_call: TRBV7-3
cdr3_aa: ASSILAGEVYTQY

j_call: TRBJ2-1
v_call: TRBV4-3
cdr3_aa: ASSQGTGTYNEQF

j_call: TRBJ1-5
v_call: TRBV12-3/TRBV12-4
cdr3_aa: ASRTYGDGSNQPQH

j_call: TRBJ2-1
v_call: TRBV30
cdr3_aa: AWRASGLGEQF

j_call: TRBJ2-5
v_call: TRBV27
cdr3_aa: ASSIPTWAGGPPETQY

j_call: TRBJ2-3
v_call: TRBV20-1
cdr3_aa: SAQGPGLAADTQY

j_call: TRBJ2-3
v_call: TRBV20-1
cdr3_aa: SASGLAGSSTDTQY

j_call: TRBJ2-1
v_call: TRBV7-9
cdr3_aa: ASGPGSYNEQF

j_call: TRBJ1-1
v_call: TRBV18
cdr3_aa: ASSPDLANTEAF

j_call: TRBJ2-2
v_call: TRBV4-3
cdr3_aa: ASSQTLTGELF

j_call: TRBJ2-5
v_call: TRBV5-1
cdr3_aa: ASSPRGPIGETQY

j_call: TRBJ1-1
v_call: TRBV6-1
cdr3_aa: ATSRGLGNTEAF

j_call: TRBJ1-2
v_call: TRBV4-2
cdr3_aa: ASSQDQIGYGYT